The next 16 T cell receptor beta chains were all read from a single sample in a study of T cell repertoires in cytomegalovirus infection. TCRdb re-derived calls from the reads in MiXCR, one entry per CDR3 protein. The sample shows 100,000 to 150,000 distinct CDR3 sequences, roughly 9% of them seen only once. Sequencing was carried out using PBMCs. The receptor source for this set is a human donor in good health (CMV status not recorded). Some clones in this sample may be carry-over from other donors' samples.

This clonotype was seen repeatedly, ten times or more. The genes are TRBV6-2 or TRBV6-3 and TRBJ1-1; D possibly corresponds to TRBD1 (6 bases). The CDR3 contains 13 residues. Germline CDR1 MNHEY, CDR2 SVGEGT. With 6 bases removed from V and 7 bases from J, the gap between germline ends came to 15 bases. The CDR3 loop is CASRDTGMDEAFF. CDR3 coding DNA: TGTGCCAGCAGAGACACAGGGATGGATGAAGCTTTCTTT.

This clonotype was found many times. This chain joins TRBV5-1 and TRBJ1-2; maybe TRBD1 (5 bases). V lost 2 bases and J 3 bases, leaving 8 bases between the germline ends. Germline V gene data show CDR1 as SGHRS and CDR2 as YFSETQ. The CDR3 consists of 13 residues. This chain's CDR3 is CASSFLGDYGYTF. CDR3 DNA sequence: TGCGCCAGCAGCTTCCTAGGGGACTATGGCTACACCTTC.

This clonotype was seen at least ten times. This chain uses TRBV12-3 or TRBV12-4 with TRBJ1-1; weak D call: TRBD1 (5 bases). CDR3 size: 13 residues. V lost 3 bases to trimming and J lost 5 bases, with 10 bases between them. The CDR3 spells CASSLQGRTEAFF. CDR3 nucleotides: TGTGCCAGCAGTTTGCAGGGTAGGACTGAAGCTTTCTTT.

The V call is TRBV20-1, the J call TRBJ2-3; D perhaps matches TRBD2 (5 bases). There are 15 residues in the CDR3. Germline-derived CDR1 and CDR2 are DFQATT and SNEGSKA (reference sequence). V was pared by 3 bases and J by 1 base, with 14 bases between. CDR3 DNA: TGCAGTGCTAGCGGGGTAGGGAGTGGCACAGATACGCAGTATTTT. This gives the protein CSASGVGSGTDTQYF.

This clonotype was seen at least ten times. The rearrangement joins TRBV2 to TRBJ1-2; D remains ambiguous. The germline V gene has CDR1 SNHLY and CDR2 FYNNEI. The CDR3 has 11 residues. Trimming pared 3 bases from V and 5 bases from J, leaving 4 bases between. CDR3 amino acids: CASSDKYGYTF. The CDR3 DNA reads TGTGCCAGCAGTGACAAGTATGGCTACACCTTC.

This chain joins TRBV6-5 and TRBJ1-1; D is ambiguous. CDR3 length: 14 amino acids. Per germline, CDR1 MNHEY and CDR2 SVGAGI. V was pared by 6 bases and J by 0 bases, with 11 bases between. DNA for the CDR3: TGTGCCAGCAGCTTAGATACTATGAACACTGAAGCTTTCTTT. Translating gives CASSLDTMNTEAFF.

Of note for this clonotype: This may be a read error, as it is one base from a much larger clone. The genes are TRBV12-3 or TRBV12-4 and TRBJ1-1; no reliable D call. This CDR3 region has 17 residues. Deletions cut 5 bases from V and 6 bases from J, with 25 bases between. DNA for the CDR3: TGTGCCAGCAGTCTTTTCCTCACCGGCCACCACTCACCTGAAGCTTTCTTT. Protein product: CASSLFLTGHHSPEAFF.

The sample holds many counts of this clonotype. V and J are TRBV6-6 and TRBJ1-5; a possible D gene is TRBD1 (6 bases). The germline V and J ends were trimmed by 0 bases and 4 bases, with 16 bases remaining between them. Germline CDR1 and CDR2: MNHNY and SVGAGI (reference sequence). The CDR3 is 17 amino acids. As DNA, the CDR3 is TGTGCCAGCAGTTACTCGGGGCTAAAGGGGGAGAATCAGCCCCAGCATTTT. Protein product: CASSYSGLKGENQPQHF.

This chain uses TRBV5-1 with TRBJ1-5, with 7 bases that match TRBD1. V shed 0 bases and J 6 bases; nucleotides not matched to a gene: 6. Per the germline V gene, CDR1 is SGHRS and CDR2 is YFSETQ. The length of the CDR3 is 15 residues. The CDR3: CASSLEGAQGQPQHF. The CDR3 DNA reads TGCGCCAGCAGCTTGGAGGGGGCGCAAGGTCAGCCCCAGCATTTT.

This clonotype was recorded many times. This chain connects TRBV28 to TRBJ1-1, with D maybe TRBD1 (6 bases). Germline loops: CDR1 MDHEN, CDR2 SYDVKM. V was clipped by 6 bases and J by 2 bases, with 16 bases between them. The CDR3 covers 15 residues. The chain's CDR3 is CASSPTQGRNTEAFF. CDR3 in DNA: TGTGCCAGCAGCCCTACACAGGGCCGAAACACTGAAGCTTTCTTT.

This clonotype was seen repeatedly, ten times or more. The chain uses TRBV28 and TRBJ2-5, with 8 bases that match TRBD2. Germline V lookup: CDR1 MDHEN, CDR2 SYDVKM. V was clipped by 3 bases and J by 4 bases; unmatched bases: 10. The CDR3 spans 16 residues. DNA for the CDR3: TGTGCCAGCAGTTTCAGGGGACTAGGGGGACCAGAGACCCAGTACTTC. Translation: CASSFRGLGGPETQYF.

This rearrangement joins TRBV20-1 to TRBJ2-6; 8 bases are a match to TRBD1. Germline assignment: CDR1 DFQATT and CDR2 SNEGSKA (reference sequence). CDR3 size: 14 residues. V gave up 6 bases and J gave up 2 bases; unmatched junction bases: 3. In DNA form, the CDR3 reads TGCAGTGCGCAGACAGGGGCTGGGGCCAACGTCCTGACTTTC. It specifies CSAQTGAGANVLTF.

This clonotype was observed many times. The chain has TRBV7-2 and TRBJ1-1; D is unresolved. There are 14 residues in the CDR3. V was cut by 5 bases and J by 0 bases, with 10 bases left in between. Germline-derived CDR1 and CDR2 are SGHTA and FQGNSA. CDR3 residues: CASSPGSMNTEAFF. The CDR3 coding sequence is TGTGCCAGCAGCCCAGGCAGCATGAACACTGAAGCTTTCTTT.

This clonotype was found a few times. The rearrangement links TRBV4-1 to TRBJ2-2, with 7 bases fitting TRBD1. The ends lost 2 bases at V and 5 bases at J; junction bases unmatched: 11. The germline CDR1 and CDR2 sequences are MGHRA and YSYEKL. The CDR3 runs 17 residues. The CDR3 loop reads CASSQIDMGTATGELFF. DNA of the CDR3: TGCGCCAGCAGCCAAATAGACATGGGGACAGCTACCGGGGAGCTGTTTTTT.

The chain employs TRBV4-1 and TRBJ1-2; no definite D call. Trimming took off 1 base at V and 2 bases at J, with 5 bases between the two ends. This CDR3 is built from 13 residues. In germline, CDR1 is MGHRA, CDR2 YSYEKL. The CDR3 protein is CASSQVSNYGYTF. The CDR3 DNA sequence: TGCGCCAGCAGCCAAGTATCCAACTATGGCTACACCTTC.

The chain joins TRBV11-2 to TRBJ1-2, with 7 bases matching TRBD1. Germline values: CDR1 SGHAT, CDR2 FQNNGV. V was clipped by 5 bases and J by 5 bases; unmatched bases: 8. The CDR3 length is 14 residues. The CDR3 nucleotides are TGTGCCAGCAGCGCGATGACAGGGTCGTATGGCTACACCTTC. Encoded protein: CASSAMTGSYGYTF.